These T cell receptor beta chains were read from a single sample in a study of cytomegalovirus exposure and HLA in healthy donors. Profiled with immunoSEQ multiplex PCR; TCRdb holds only in-frame clones, not every one. The table includes 100,000 to 150,000 clones, more than 95% detected once. Sequencing was carried out using PBMCs. Receptors originate from a man younger than 30 in good health and CMV-seronegative. CDR3s include the opening cysteine and the closing phenylalanine or tryptophan. The D gene is left open where the match is weak. The listing skips clone size in some rows; elsewhere it reads once, few, many or a size class.

J gene	D gene	clone size	V gene	CDR3 protein	CDR3 DNA
TRBJ1-2	TRBD1	-	TRBV7-3	CASSPRGQDGYTF	TGTGCCAGCAGCCCCCGCGGACAGGATGGCTACACCTTC
TRBJ2-5	-	-	TRBV10-3	CAISEAPTGQETQYF	TGTGCCATCAGTGAGGCCCCTACAGGTCAAGAGACCCAGTACTTC
TRBJ2-1	-	-	TRBV15	CATSREEIAERSGNEQFF	TGTGCCACCAGCAGAGAGGAGATAGCGGAGAGGTCAGGCAATGAGCAGTTCTTC
TRBJ2-6	-	-	TRBV9	CASSPRGGSPGANVLTF	TGTGCCAGCAGCCCTAGGGGGGGTTCACCTGGGGCCAACGTCCTGACTTTC
TRBJ2-3	-	once	TRBV30	CAWRVGGTDTQYF	TGTGCCTGGAGGGTAGGGGGCACAGATACGCAGTATTTT
TRBJ2-1	-	-	TRBV7-3	CASSLIPRSSYNEQFF	TGTGCCAGCAGCTTAATCCCTCGGAGCTCCTACAATGAGCAGTTCTTC
TRBJ2-1	-	-	TRBV7-9	CASSLSADTREQFF	TGTGCCAGCAGCTTAAGCGCGGATACACGGGAGCAGTTCTTC
TRBJ2-1	TRBD2	-	TRBV15	CATSSSGRDYNEQFF	TGTGCCACCAGCAGTAGCGGGAGGGACTACAATGAGCAGTTCTTC
TRBJ1-1	TRBD1	-	TRBV11-3	CASSQGDRGYTEAFF	TGTGCCAGCAGCCAGGGGGACAGGGGATATACTGAAGCTTTCTTT
TRBJ2-7	TRBD1	-	TRBV6-6	CASRGLQQGGSHEQYF	TGTGCCAGCAGGGGTCTTCAACAGGGGGGCTCACACGAGCAGTACTTC
TRBJ1-5	TRBD1	once	TRBV5-6	CASSLTGDQPQHF	TGTGCCAGCAGCTTGACAGGGGATCAGCCCCAGCATTTT
TRBJ2-7	TRBD1	-	TRBV28	CASSRGQFYEQYF	TGTGCCAGCAGTCGGGGACAGTTCTACGAGCAGTACTTC
TRBJ1-1	TRBD1	-	TRBV4-1	CASSHVSGTGDAFF	TGCGCCAGCAGCCATGTAAGCGGGACAGGGGACGCTTTCTTT
TRBJ1-5	-	-	TRBV28	CASSFTGYNQPQHF	TGTGCCAGCAGTTTCACAGGGTACAATCAGCCCCAGCATTTT
TRBJ2-7	TRBD1	-	TRBV30	CAWRSGTGGYEQYF	TGTGCCTGGAGGTCTGGGACAGGGGGCTACGAGCAGTACTTC
TRBJ2-2	-	-	TRBV6-5	CASSRNTGELFF	TGTGCCAGCAGTCGGAACACCGGGGAGCTGTTTTTT
TRBJ2-1	TRBD1	-	TRBV5-1	CASSYFRQGRYNEQFF	TGCGCCAGCAGCTACTTCCGACAGGGACGTTACAATGAGCAGTTCTTC
TRBJ1-5	-	-	TRBV19	CASSPTDYSNQPQHF	TGTGCCAGTAGTCCGACAGATTATAGCAATCAGCCCCAGCATTTT
TRBJ1-5	-	-	TRBV19	CASSSPDRNNQPQHF	TGTGCCAGTAGTAGCCCCGACAGAAACAATCAGCCCCAGCATTTT
TRBJ2-7	TRBD1	once	TRBV4-3	CASSQWTGLSYEQYF	TGCGCCAGCAGCCAGTGGACAGGGCTATCCTACGAGCAGTACTTC
TRBJ1-5	-	-	TRBV27	CASSLSGGDQPQHF	TGTGCCAGCAGTTTATCTGGGGGCGATCAGCCCCAGCATTTT
TRBJ2-1	TRBD2	-	TRBV6-1	CATSSGLAGWNEQFF	TGTGCCACAAGCTCCGGACTAGCGGGGTGGAATGAGCAGTTCTTC
TRBJ2-2	TRBD1	-	TRBV30	CAFNRGNTGELFF	TGTGCCTTTAACAGGGGGAACACCGGGGAGCTGTTTTTT
TRBJ2-1	TRBD2	-	TRBV5-1	CASRATSGFSYNEQFF	TGCGCCAGCAGGGCAACTAGCGGGTTCTCCTACAATGAGCAGTTCTTC
TRBJ1-1	-	-	TRBV27	CASSNSGEAFF	TGTGCCAGCTCAAATTCAGGGGAAGCTTTCTTT
TRBJ2-5	-	-	TRBV5-4	CASSRLVTGQETQYF	TGTGCCAGCAGCCGCCTTGTGACGGGCCAAGAGACCCAGTACTTC
TRBJ2-7	-	-	TRBV28	CASSLHEGYSYEQYF	TGTGCCAGCAGCCTCCATGAGGGATACTCCTACGAGCAGTACTTC
TRBJ2-7	TRBD1	once	TRBV5-4	CASSPWTGSDDEQYF	TGTGCCAGCAGCCCCTGGACAGGTTCGGATGACGAGCAGTACTTC
TRBJ2-1	TRBD2	-	TRBV10-3	CAISGIKAGDINEQFF	TGTGCCATCAGTGGAATCAAAGCGGGAGATATAAATGAGCAGTTCTTC
TRBJ1-2	-	-	TRBV28	CASSLLAGYTF	TGTGCCAGCAGTTTATTGGCTGGCTACACCTTC
TRBJ2-7	-	-	TRBV10-2	CASNKGGVTYEQYF	TGCGCCAGCAACAAGGGGGGGGTAACCTACGAGCAGTACTTC